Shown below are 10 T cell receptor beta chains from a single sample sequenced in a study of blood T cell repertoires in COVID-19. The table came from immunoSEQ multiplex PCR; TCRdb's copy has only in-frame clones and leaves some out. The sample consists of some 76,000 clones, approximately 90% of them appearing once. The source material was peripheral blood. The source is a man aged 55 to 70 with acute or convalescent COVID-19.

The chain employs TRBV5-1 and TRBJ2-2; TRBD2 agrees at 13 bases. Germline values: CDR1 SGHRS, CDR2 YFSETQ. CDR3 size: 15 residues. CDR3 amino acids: CGSTLAGGSTGELFF. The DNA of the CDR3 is TGCGGGTCGACACTAGCGGGGGGGTCGACCGGGGAGCTGTTTTTT.

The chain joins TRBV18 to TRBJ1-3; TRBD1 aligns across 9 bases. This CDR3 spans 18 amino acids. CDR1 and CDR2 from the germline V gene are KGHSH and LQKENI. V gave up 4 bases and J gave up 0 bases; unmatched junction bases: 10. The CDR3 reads CASSQPGQGSPSGNTIYF. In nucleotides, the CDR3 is TGTGCCAGCTCACAACCGGGACAGGGATCTCCCTCTGGAAACACCATATATTTT.

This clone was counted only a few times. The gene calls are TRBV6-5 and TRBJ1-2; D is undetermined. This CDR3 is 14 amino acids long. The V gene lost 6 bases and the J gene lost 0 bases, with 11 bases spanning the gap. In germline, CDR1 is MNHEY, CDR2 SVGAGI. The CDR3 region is CASSPEIPNYGYTF. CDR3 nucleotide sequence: TGTGCCAGCAGCCCAGAAATACCTAACTATGGCTACACCTTC.

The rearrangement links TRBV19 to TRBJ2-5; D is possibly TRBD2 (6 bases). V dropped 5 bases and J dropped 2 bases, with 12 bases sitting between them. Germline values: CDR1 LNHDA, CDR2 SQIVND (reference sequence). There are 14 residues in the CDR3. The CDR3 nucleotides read TGTGCCAGTAGTTCGGGAGCTTCTCAAGAGACCCAGTACTTC. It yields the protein CASSSGASQETQYF.

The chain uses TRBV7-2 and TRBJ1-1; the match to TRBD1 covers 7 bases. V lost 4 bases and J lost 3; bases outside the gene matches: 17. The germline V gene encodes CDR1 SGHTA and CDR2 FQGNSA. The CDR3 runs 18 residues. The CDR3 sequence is CASSYPRQGIKVHTEAFF. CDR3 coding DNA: TGTGCCAGCAGCTATCCCCGACAGGGCATAAAGGTGCACACTGAAGCTTTCTTT.

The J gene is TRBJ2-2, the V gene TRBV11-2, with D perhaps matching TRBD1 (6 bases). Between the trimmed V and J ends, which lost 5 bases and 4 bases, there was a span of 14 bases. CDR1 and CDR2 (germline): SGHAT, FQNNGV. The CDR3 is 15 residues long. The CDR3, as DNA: TGTGCCAGCAGCACCGGGACACCCGCCACCGGGGAGCTGTTTTTT. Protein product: CASSTGTPATGELFF.

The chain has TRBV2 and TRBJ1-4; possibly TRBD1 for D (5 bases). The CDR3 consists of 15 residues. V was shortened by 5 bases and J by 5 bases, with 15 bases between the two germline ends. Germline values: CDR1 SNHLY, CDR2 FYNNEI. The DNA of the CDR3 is TGTGCCAGCAGTCAAACCGGGACTGAGAATGAAAAACTGTTTTTT. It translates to CASSQTGTENEKLFF.

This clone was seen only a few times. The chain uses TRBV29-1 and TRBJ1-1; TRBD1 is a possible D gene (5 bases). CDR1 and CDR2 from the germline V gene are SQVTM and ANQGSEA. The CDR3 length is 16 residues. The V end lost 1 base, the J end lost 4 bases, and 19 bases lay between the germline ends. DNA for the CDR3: TGCAGCGTTGAAGGGGAACATCTGGCAGGGTCCACTGAAGCTTTCTTT. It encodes CSVEGEHLAGSTEAFF.

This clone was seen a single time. Here the CDR3 reads CASSLGTLQETQYF. CDR3 DNA: TGTGCCAGCAGCCTAGGGACTTTACAAGAGACCCAGTACTTC. The V gene is TRBV3-1 (or the pseudogene TRBV3-2), the J gene TRBJ2-5; TRBD2 is a possible D gene (6 bases). This CDR3 comprises 14 residues. Germline V gives CDR1 LGHDT, CDR2 YNNKEL (reference sequence). V was clipped by 4 bases and J by 2 bases, with 11 bases between them.

The CDR3 nucleotides are TGTGCCAGCAGCTTGACAGGGTCGGTCAATGAGCAGTTCTTC. It encodes CASSLTGSVNEQFF. The chain employs TRBV7-3 and TRBJ2-1, with 7 bases aligning to TRBD1. V trimming: 3 bases; J trimming: 6 bases; junction bases outside the gene matches: 5. CDR1 SGHTA and CDR2 FQGTGA come from the germline V gene. CDR3 length equals 14 residues.